What follows are 20 T cell receptor beta chains derived from one specimen sequenced in a study of blood T cells in healthy people across ages. The second PCR ran 7 to 11 cycles with a sample-barcoded 5' primer and J-beta primers. TCRdb called the 5' RACE reads again in MiXCR, with one record for every CDR3 protein. The sample shows about 570,000 distinct CDR3 sequences, 25% to 30% of them seen only once. Sequencing was performed on blood. The receptor source for this set is a woman in her 70s in good health.

This clonotype was observed many times. The chain uses TRBV10-3 and TRBJ1-4, with D unresolved. The CDR3 length is 15 residues. In germline, CDR1 is ENHRY, CDR2 SYGVKD. Trimming removed 2 bases from V and 8 bases from J, with 15 bases in between. CDR3 amino acids: CAISERPAKGEKLFF. Written as DNA, the CDR3 is TGTGCCATCAGTGAGCGGCCCGCAAAAGGGGAAAAACTGTTTTTT.

In its sample, this clonotype was seen a few times. CDR3 coding DNA: TGTGCCAGCAGCTTGATCCCGACAGGGTCTTCACCCCTCCACTTT. It yields the protein CASSLIPTGSSPLHF. The V gene is TRBV7-9, the J gene TRBJ1-6; the match to TRBD1 covers 7 bases. CDR1 is SEHNR, CDR2 FQNEAQ, per germline (reference sequence). The CDR3 extends over 15 amino acids. V was pared by 3 bases and J by 9 bases, with 8 bases of the junction left unmatched.

The chain links TRBV27 to TRBJ1-1; 9 nucleotides match TRBD1. Trimming at V came to 6 bases and at J to 4 bases, leaving 6 bases not matched to a gene. CDR3 length equals 14 residues. Germline values: CDR1 MNHEY, CDR2 SMNVEV (reference sequence). The CDR3 region has the DNA TGTGCCAGCAGACTACAGGGGGCAAGCACTGAAGCTTTCTTT. It is translated as CASRLQGASTEAFF.

This clonotype was detected only a few times. V gene TRBV20-1 combines with J gene TRBJ2-5; the match to TRBD1 covers 9 bases. Germline assignment: CDR1 DFQATT and CDR2 SNEGSKA (reference sequence). This CDR3 contains 16 residues. After removal of 0 bases from V and 4 bases from J, the junction contained 9 bases not matched to a gene. The CDR3 is CSARDSAGTGLETQYF. CDR3 nucleotide sequence: TGCAGTGCTAGAGATTCTGCCGGGACAGGGCTAGAGACCCAGTACTTC.

This clonotype showed up just a few times. This chain connects TRBV29-1 to TRBJ1-1; no clear D gene. The germline V gene has CDR1 SQVTM and CDR2 ANQGSEA. The CDR3 loop spans 11 amino acids. V was cut by 4 bases and J by 6 bases, with 9 bases left in between. CDR3 loop: CSVGAVSEAFF. DNA of the CDR3: TGCAGCGTTGGGGCAGTATCTGAAGCTTTCTTT.

This clonotype came up a few times. The genes are TRBV4-3 and TRBJ2-2; a possible D gene is TRBD2 (6 bases). Per germline, CDR1 LGHNA and CDR2 YSLEER. This CDR3 is 17 amino acids long. V lost 0 bases and J lost 4, with 15 bases in between. CDR3 sequence reads: CASSQDFGGLVTGELFF. CDR3 in DNA: TGCGCCAGCAGCCAAGATTTTGGGGGGTTGGTCACCGGGGAGCTGTTTTTT.

This chain joins TRBV2 and TRBJ2-1; 8 bases match TRBD2. This CDR3 is built from 17 residues. V dropped 0 bases and J dropped 4; count of bases not matched to a gene: 8. Germline V gene lookup returns CDR1 SNHLY and CDR2 FYNNEI. CDR3 sequence: CASSEALRGGIYNEQFF. The CDR3 DNA reads as TGTGCCAGCAGTGAAGCGCTTCGCGGGGGGATTTACAATGAGCAGTTCTTC.

This clonotype was picked up many times. V usage is TRBV6-2 or TRBV6-3 and J usage is TRBJ2-7; D is perhaps TRBD2 (6 bases). The CDR3 contains 15 residues. Per germline, CDR1 MNHEY and CDR2 SVGEGT. V was shortened by 7 bases and J by 3 bases, with 19 bases between the two germline ends. The CDR3 loop reads CASTGVRGSRYEQYF. In nucleotides, the CDR3 is TGTGCCAGCACGGGGGTGAGAGGTTCCCGCTACGAGCAGTACTTC.

The chain links TRBV10-2 to TRBJ2-7; no definite D call. The ends were cut back, 0 bases at V and 4 bases at J, with 4 bases in the middle. The CDR3 length is 12 residues. From germline, CDR1 is WSHSY and CDR2 SAAADI. This CDR3 reads CASSESLYEQYF. CDR3 DNA: TGCGCCAGCAGTGAGTCGTTGTACGAGCAGTACTTC.

The sample holds a few counts of this clonotype. The chain couples TRBV4-2 to TRBJ1-4, with a tentative D call TRBD1 (5 bases). Looked up from germline, CDR1 is LGHNA and CDR2 is YNFKEQ. The CDR3 sequence is 15 residues long. V was trimmed by 0 bases and J by 7 bases, leaving 12 bases between them. This CDR3 reads CASSQDPYRGEKLFF. As DNA, the CDR3 is TGTGCCAGCAGCCAAGATCCTTATAGGGGTGAAAAACTGTTTTTT.

This clonotype occurred a few times. This sequence joins TRBV12-3 or TRBV12-4 and TRBJ1-3; D is uncertain. The ends were cut back, 6 bases at V and 0 bases at J, with 12 bases in the middle. This CDR3 is 15 amino acids long. The CDR3 DNA sequence: TGTGCCAGCAGCCTTCTGCAAAGCTCTGGAAACACCATATATTTT. Residues: CASSLLQSSGNTIYF.

This clonotype was recorded a few times. The V and J genes are TRBV12-3 or TRBV12-4 and TRBJ1-1; the D gene is possibly TRBD1 (6 bases). This CDR3 is 13 amino acids long. V dropped 3 bases and J dropped 10 bases, with 15 bases sitting between them. Here the CDR3 reads CASSLGQDLGAFF. The CDR3 DNA is TGTGCCAGCAGTTTGGGACAAGACCTTGGAGCTTTCTTT.

This clonotype was seen at least ten times. The rearrangement links TRBV9 to TRBJ1-2, with a weak D call TRBD1 (5 bases). Deletions cut 5 bases from V and 0 bases from J, with 11 bases between. CDR1 and CDR2 from the germline V gene are SGDLS and YYNGEE. The CDR3 totals 14 residues. The CDR3 sequence: CASRRGRTNYGYTF. The CDR3 coding sequence is TGTGCCAGCAGGCGGGGACGGACTAACTATGGCTACACCTTC.

This clonotype was seen a few times. The chain recombines TRBV20-1 with TRBJ1-2; possible D gene TRBD1, 6 bases. The V and J ends lost 5 bases and 6 bases respectively, with 19 bases between them. Germline V gene lookup returns CDR1 DFQATT and CDR2 SNEGSKA (reference sequence). The length of the CDR3 is 14 residues. This chain's CDR3 is CSAEHLQGVNGYTF. The CDR3 nucleotides are TGCAGTGCTGAGCACCTACAGGGAGTCAATGGCTACACCTTC.

The chain is built from TRBV12-5 and TRBJ2-7; no definite D call. This CDR3 contains 14 residues. The germline gives CDR1 LGHNT, CDR2 FRNRAP. V was cut by 0 bases and J by 4 bases, with 10 bases left in between. The CDR3 coding sequence is TGTGCTAGTGGTTTGGTACACCCACCTTACGAGCAGTACTTC. Translation gives CASGLVHPPYEQYF.

This clonotype has only a few counts. This chain joins TRBV7-8 and TRBJ1-3; possible D gene TRBD1, 5 bases. Deletions cut 3 bases from V and 4 bases from J, with 16 bases between. This CDR3 has 16 amino acids. CDR1 SGHVS and CDR2 FQNEAQ come from the germline V gene. The DNA for the CDR3 is TGTGCCAGCAGCTTCCGGGACCCAAGTCTCGGAAACACCATATATTTT. This gives the protein CASSFRDPSLGNTIYF. Full variable domain (missing parts from reference TRBV7-8 and TRBJ1-3): GAGVSQSPRYKVAKRGQDVALRCDPISGHVSLFWYQQALGQGPEFLTYFQNEAQLDKSGLPSDRFFAERPEGSVSTLKIQRTQQEDSAVYLCASSFRDPSLGNTIYFGEGSWLTVV.

This clonotype was detected ten times or more. V is TRBV12-3 or TRBV12-4 and J is TRBJ2-5; no reliable D call. The CDR3 contains 10 residues. V was shortened by 6 bases and J by 4 bases, with 3 bases between the two germline ends. The DNA of the CDR3 is TGTGCCAGCAGGGGAGAGACCCAGTACTTC. It is translated as CASRGETQYF.

This clonotype showed up just a few times. The CDR3 spells CASSYSTSGGTDTQYF. The CDR3 nucleotides read TGTGCCAGCAGTTACTCGACTAGCGGGGGTACAGATACGCAGTATTTT. The rearrangement joins TRBV6-6 to TRBJ2-3, with 12 bases matching TRBD2. J gave up 3 bases and V 0 bases, and 1 base lay outside the gene matches. CDR3 length: 16 amino acids. Germline assignment: CDR1 MNHNY and CDR2 SVGAGI (reference sequence).

The chain couples TRBV5-1 to TRBJ1-2, with D possibly matching TRBD1 (5 bases). CDR3 length: 13 amino acids. V dropped 3 bases and J dropped 2 bases, with 8 bases sitting between them. Germline CDR1 and CDR2: SGHRS and YFSETQ. CDR3 DNA sequence: TGCGCCAGCAGCTCACAGGCCAACTATGGCTACACCTTC. This codes for CASSSQANYGYTF.

The V gene is TRBV12-3 or TRBV12-4, the J gene TRBJ1-2, with TRBD1 identical over 8 bases. The trim removed 6 bases at V and 7 bases at J, leaving 7 bases unmatched. This CDR3 has 13 residues. Here the CDR3 reads CASSRLTGAGYTF. The CDR3 nucleotides read TGTGCCAGCAGCCGTTTGACAGGGGCTGGCTACACCTTC.